This TCR beta chain was observed in a study of blood T cell repertoires in COVID-19. As for this clone: Within the sample, other DNA sequences also encode this same CDR3.

TCRdb keeps only in-frame clones here, not all; method: immunoSEQ multiplex PCR. The sample contains about 34,000 clones, 77% of which appear only once. The CDR3 is 14 residues long. The V gene end was trimmed by 4 bases and the J gene end by 3 bases; junction bases not matched to a gene: 4. Germline V gene lookup returns CDR1 LNHDA and CDR2 SQIVND (reference sequence). This receptor was identified in a human donor in a cohort sampled during active COVID-19. This chain joins TRBV19 and TRBJ2-3, with 7 bases identical to TRBD2. Sequencing was done on a sample of peripheral blood. The CDR3 loop reads CASSTGGGTDTQYF. The DNA of the CDR3 is TGTGCCAGTAGTACCGGGGGAGGGACAGATACGCAGTATTTT.